These 10 T cell receptor beta chains were all obtained from the same sample, sequenced in a study of T cell responses to AZD1222 COVID-19 vaccine. Sequencing was performed with immunoSEQ multiplex PCR; in TCRdb, only in-frame clones are kept and a portion is missing. Of about 160,000 clones listed, roughly 90% were seen once; the top ten hold 2.5% to 4%. This sample comprised peripheral blood, obtained 28 days after the second AZD1222 dose. Receptor source: an adult who received the AZD1222 COVID-19 vaccine.

This clone showed up just once. The V gene is TRBV3-1 (or the pseudogene TRBV3-2), the J gene TRBJ1-2; TRBD1 might be the D (5 bases). V gave up 0 bases and J gave up 4 bases, with 6 bases separating them. From germline, CDR1 is LGHDT and CDR2 YNNKEL (reference sequence). This CDR3 has 13 amino acids. DNA of the CDR3: TGTGCCAGCAGCCAAGATCAGGGCTATGGCTACACCTTC. Protein product: CASSQDQGYGYTF.

The chain recombines TRBV5-1 with TRBJ2-5, with D possibly matching TRBD2 (5 bases). This CDR3 is 15 amino acids long. With 2 bases removed from V and 0 bases from J, the gap between germline ends came to 11 bases. Per germline, CDR1 SGHRS and CDR2 YFSETQ. The CDR3: CASSFVGAYQETQYF. The CDR3, as DNA: TGCGCCAGCAGCTTCGTGGGAGCGTACCAAGAGACCCAGTACTTC.

The chain recombines TRBV5-6 with TRBJ1-2; unclear D gene. Germline V lookup: CDR1 SGHDT, CDR2 YYEEEE. Trimming cost V 1 base and J 0 bases, with 4 bases left between them. CDR3 size: 13 residues. The CDR3: CASSLRANYGYTF. The CDR3 bases are TGTGCCAGCAGCTTGAGGGCTAACTATGGCTACACCTTC.

Here the CDR3 DNA reads TGCGCCAGCAGCTTGGTACAGGGGGCAAATGGCTACACCTTC. It yields the protein CASSLVQGANGYTF. This rearrangement joins TRBV5-1 to TRBJ1-2; 9 nucleotides align to TRBD1. The CDR3 runs to 14 residues. In germline, CDR1 is SGHRS, CDR2 YFSETQ. Trimming took 0 bases from V and 6 from J; bases not matched to a gene: 3.

This chain links TRBV29-1 with TRBJ2-5; D is ambiguous. CDR3 length equals 10 residues. The V gene lost 4 bases and the J gene lost 5 bases, with 5 bases spanning the gap. From germline, CDR1 is SQVTM and CDR2 ANQGSEA. The CDR3 DNA reads TGCAGCGTTGCGCAGGAGACCCAGTACTTC. Translation: CSVAQETQYF.

The chain is built from TRBV30 and TRBJ2-6; D unresolved. Trimming removed 0 bases at V and 1 base at J, with 7 bases between. Germline CDR1 GTSNPN, CDR2 SVGIG (reference sequence). CDR3 length equals 15 residues. The CDR3 DNA is TGTGCCTGGAGTGTACGCGGTTCTGGGGCCAACGTCCTGACTTTC. Amino acids: CAWSVRGSGANVLTF. The variable domain in full, with the rest retrieved from reference TRBV30 and TRBJ2-6, is SQTIHQWPATLVQPVGSPLSLECTVEGTSNPNLYWYRQAAGRGLQLLFYSVGIGQISSEVPQNLSASRPQDRQFILSSKKLLLSDSGFYLCAWSVRGSGANVLTFGAGSRLTVL.

The chain is built from TRBV28 and TRBJ1-3; 7 bases line up with TRBD1. The germline CDR1 and CDR2 sequences are MDHEN and SYDVKM. This CDR3 is built from 15 residues. V shed 5 bases, J shed 0 bases, and the junction held 4 bases outside the gene matches. The CDR3 loop reads CASSPWDSSGNTIYF. The CDR3 DNA reads TGTGCCAGCAGTCCTTGGGACAGCTCTGGAAACACCATATATTTT.

The chain recombines TRBV10-2 with TRBJ2-7; D gene unclear. Trimming took 0 bases from V and 1 from J, leaving 13 bases between them. The CDR3 spans 16 residues. Per the germline V gene, CDR1 is WSHSY and CDR2 is SAAADI. DNA for the CDR3: TGCGCCAGCAGTGAGTCGCTTGGTCCCTGGTCCTACGAGCAGTACTTC. Translating it yields CASSESLGPWSYEQYF.

This clone was observed a single time. The chain uses TRBV9 and TRBJ2-3; D is unclear. Germline lookup yields CDR1 SGDLS and CDR2 YYNGEE. V lost 3 bases, J lost 6 bases, and 11 bases lay in between. The CDR3 runs to 13 residues. As DNA, the CDR3 is TGTGCCAGCAGCGCAAACATAGGGGATACGCAGTATTTT. Encoded protein: CASSANIGDTQYF.

The chain carries TRBV6-5 and TRBJ1-2; D possibly corresponds to TRBD1 (5 bases). Germline V gene sequence: CDR1 MNHEY, CDR2 SVGAGI. The V end was cut by 6 bases, the J end by 7 bases, with 9 bases between. The CDR3 consists of 11 residues. As DNA, the CDR3 is TGTGCCAGCAGGGGAGGGACTGGCTACACCTTC. This translates into CASRGGTGYTF.